This TCR beta chain comes out of a study of technical replicates of blood from a handful of donors. This clone was recorded only once. CDR1 is MNHEY and CDR2 is SVGAGI in the germline V gene. V shed 0 bases and J shed 4 bases, with 7 bases lying between them. The CDR3 has 14 amino acids. Using immunoSEQ multiplex PCR, the repertoire was profiled, and TCRdb retains in-frame clones only, with some absent. Of 70,000 to 95,000 clones in the sample, about 97% are singletons; the top ten hold roughly 0.3%. This clonotype was sampled from a human donor in good health. This chain links TRBV6-5 with TRBJ2-1; D not resolved. Sample: T cells isolated from PBMCs. The CDR3 coding sequence is TGTGCCAGCAGTTACTCCCATTTTTACAATGAGCAGTTCTTC. This sequence encodes CASSYSHFYNEQFF.